The present entry profiles one T cell receptor beta chain with its context. The antigen is not known. Separate cDNA molecules received unique molecular identifiers, which the library attached to them. Methods used by the authors: Per sample, the median was roughly 96,000 TCRs, with values from approximately 25,000 to 650,000. TCRdb called the RACE reads again in MiXCR, with one record for every CDR3 protein. TCRdb's processing, not the study's, gives the V and J calls here. The sample includes some 93,000 distinct CDR3 sequences, just under 9% seen only once; the top ten take 2.9%. The CDR3 extends over 14 amino acids. V shed 9 bases and J shed 6 bases, with 17 bases lying between them. Germline lookup yields CDR1 KGHDR and CDR2 SFDVKD. The sample originates from a study of human T cells and chemical hapten exposure. Study as a whole: It was small differences in pooled library volume that mainly caused per-sample TCR yields to vary.

The time point denotes: healthy volunteer bleed at 2 weeks. It was from unfractionated whole blood that total RNA was extracted. Study findings and constraints: DPC sensitization left the count of TCRs above 1 in 1000 unchanged.

V usage is TRBV24-1 and J usage is TRBJ2-1, with a tentative D call TRBD2 (7 bases). This TCR was recovered from a female donor in good health. Some clones in this sample may be carry-over from other donors' samples. The sequencing sample was made of whole blood. In DNA form, the CDR3 reads TGTGCCACCTCTTACGGGGGGCTCGTCAATGAGCAGTTCTTC. It yields the protein CATSYGGLVNEQFF.